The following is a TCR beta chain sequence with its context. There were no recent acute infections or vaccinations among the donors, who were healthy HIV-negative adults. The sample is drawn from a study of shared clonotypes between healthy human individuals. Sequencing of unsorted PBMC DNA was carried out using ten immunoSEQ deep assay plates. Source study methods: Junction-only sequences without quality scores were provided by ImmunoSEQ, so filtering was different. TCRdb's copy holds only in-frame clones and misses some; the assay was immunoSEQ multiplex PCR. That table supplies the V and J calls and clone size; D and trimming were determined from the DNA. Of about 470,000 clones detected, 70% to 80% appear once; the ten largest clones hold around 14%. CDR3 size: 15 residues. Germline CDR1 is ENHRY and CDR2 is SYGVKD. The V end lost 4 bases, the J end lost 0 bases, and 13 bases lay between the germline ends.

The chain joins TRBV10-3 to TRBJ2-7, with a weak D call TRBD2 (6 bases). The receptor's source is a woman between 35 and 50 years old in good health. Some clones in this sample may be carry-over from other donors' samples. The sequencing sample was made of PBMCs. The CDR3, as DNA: TGTGCCATCAGTGTTAGCCTCGGGGGCTCCTACGAGCAGTACTTC. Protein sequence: CAISVSLGGSYEQYF.